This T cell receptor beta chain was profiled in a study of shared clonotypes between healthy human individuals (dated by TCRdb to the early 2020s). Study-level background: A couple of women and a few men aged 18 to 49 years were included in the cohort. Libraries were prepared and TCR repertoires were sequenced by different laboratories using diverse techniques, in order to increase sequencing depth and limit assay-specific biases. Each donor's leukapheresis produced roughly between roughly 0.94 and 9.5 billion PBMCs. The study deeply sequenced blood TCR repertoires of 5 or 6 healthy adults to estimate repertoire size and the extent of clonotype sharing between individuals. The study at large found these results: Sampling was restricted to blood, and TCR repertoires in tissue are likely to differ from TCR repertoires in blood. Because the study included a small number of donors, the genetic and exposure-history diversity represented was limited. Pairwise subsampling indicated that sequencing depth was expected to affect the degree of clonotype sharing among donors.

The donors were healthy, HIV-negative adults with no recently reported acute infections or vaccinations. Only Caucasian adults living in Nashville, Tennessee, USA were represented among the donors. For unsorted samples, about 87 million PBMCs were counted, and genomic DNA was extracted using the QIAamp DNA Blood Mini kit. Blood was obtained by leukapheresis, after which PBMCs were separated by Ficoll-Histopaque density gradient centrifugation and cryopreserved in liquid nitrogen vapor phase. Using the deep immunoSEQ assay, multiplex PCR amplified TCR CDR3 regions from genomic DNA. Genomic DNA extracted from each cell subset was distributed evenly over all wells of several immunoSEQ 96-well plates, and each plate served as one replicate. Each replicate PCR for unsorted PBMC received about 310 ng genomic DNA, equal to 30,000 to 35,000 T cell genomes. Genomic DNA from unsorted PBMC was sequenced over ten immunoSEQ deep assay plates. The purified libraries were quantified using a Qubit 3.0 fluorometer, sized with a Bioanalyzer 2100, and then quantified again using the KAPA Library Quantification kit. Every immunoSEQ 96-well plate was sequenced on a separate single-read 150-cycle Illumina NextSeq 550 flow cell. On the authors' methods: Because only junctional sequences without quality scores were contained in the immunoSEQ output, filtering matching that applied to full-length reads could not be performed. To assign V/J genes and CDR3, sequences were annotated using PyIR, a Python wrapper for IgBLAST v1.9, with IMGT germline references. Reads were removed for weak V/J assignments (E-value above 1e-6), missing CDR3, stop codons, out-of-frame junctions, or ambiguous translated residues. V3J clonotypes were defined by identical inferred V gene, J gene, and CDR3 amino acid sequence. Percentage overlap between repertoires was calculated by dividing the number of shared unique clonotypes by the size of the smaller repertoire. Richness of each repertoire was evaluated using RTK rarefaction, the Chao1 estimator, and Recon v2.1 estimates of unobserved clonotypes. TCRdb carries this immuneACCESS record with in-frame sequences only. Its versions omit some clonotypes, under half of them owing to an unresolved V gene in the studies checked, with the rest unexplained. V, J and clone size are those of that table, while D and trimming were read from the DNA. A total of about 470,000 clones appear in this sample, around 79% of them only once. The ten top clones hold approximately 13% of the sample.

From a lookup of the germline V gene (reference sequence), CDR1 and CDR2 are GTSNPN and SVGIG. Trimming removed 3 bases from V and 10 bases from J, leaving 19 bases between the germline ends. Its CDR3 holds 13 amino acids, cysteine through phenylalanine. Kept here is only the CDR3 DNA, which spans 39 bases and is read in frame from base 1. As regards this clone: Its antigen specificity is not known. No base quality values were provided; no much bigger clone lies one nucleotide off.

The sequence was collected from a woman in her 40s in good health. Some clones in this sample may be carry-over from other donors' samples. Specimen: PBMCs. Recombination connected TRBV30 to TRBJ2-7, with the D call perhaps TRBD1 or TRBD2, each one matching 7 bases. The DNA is TGTGCCTGGAGCGGGGGGTGGCAGGGGGAACAGTACTTC. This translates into CAWSGGWQGEQYF.